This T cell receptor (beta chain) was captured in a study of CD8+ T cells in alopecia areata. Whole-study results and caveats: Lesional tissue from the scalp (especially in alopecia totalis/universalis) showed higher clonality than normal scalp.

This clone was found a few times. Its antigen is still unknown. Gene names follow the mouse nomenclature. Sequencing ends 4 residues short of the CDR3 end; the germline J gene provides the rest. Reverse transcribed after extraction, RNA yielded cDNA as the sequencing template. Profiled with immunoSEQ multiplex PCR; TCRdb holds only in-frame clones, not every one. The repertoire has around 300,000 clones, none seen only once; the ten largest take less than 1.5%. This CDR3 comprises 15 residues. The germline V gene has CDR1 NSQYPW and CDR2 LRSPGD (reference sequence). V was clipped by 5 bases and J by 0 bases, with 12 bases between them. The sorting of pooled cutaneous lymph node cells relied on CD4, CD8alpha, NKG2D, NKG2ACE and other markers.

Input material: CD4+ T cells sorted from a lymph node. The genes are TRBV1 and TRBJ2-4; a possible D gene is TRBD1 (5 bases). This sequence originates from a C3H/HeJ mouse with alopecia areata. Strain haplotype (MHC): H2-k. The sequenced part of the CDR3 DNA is TGCACCTGCAGTCTTCAGGGAACTAGTCAAAAC. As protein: CTCSLQGTSQN. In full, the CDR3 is CTCSLQGTSQNTLYF.